A selection of T cell receptor beta chains follows, all from one sample in a study of shared clonotypes between healthy human individuals. Sequenced by immunoSEQ multiplex PCR; TCRdb stores in-frame clones only, minus some. The sample has around 1,000,000 clones; 70% to 85% are singletons. The specimen sequenced was memory CD4+ T cells from PBMCs. The receptors originated from a man aged 18 to 30 in good health. Some clones in this sample may be carry-over from other donors' samples. CDR3s include the opening cysteine and the closing phenylalanine or tryptophan. Fields, in order: V gene, D gene, J gene, clone size, CDR3 protein, CDR3 DNA. The D gene is left open where the match is weak. Clone size, where shown, is once, few, many, or a class for clones that have expanded.

TRBV20-1,NA,TRBJ2-5,few,CSAGGWETQYF,TGCAGTGCTGGGGGGTGGGAGACCCAGTACTTC
TRBV5-1,TRBD2,TRBJ2-3,NA,CASSRRGDSSTDTQYF,TGCGCCAGCAGCCGGCGGGGGGACTCTAGCACAGATACGCAGTATTTT
TRBV28,NA,TRBJ1-1,NA,CASSLKAWQGTEAFF,TGTGCCAGCAGTTTAAAGGCCTGGCAGGGCACTGAAGCTTTCTTT
TRBV6-5,TRBD1,TRBJ2-5,NA,CASSYSGQGVQETQYF,TGTGCCAGCAGTTACTCGGGACAGGGAGTCCAAGAGACCCAGTACTTC
TRBV10-3,NA,TRBJ2-5,NA,CAIRRGESSQETQYF,TGTGCCATCAGGAGGGGGGAGAGCAGCCAAGAGACCCAGTACTTC
TRBV28,NA,TRBJ2-7,NA,CASTKWRNYEQYF,TGTGCCAGCACAAAGTGGAGGAACTACGAGCAGTACTTC
TRBV2,TRBD1,TRBJ2-1,NA,CASSGDRGSYNEQFF,TGTGCCAGCAGTGGGGACAGGGGGTCCTACAATGAGCAGTTCTTC
TRBV15,NA,TRBJ1-1,NA,CATSRTWGRKNTEAFF,TGTGCCACCAGCAGAACCTGGGGGCGGAAGAACACTGAAGCTTTCTTT
TRBV5-1,NA,TRBJ1-1,NA,CASSSQGQWLAFF,TGCGCCAGCAGCTCCCAAGGACAATGGTTGGCTTTCTTT
TRBV19,NA,TRBJ2-3,NA,CASSTITDTQYF,TGTGCCAGTAGTACCATCACAGATACGCAGTATTTT
TRBV7-2,NA,TRBJ1-5,NA,CASSPRGSTGGNQPQHF,TGTGCCAGCAGTCCGAGGGGATCGACAGGCGGCAATCAGCCCCAGCATTTT
TRBV5-1,NA,TRBJ2-5,NA,CASSLGGIKYQETQYF,TGCGCCAGCAGCTTAGGGGGGATAAAGTACCAAGAGACCCAGTACTTC
TRBV27,NA,TRBJ1-4,few,CASSLYGPGREKLFF,TGTGCCAGCAGTTTATACGGCCCCGGGAGAGAAAAACTGTTTTTT
TRBV6-6,NA,TRBJ1-2,NA,CASSYSGTVSNYGYTF,TGTGCCAGCAGTTACTCCGGGACGGTTTCTAACTATGGCTACACCTTC
TRBV11-2,NA,TRBJ2-1,NA,CASRPLSGGNEQFF,TGTGCCAGCAGGCCTCTATCTGGGGGGAATGAGCAGTTCTTC
TRBV27,TRBD2,TRBJ2-7,NA,CASRGRGGYEQYF,TGTGCCAGCAGAGGGAGGGGAGGCTACGAGCAGTACTTC
TRBV7-2,NA,TRBJ1-2,NA,CASSPGAGANYGYTF,TGTGCCAGCAGCCCGGGGGCGGGCGCTAACTATGGCTACACCTTC
TRBV7-2,TRBD2,TRBJ2-7,NA,CASSLTSGRSYEQYF,TGTGCCAGCAGCTTGACTAGCGGGAGGAGCTACGAGCAGTACTTC
TRBV30,NA,TRBJ1-4,NA,CAWVPHGRDNEKLFF,TGTGCCTGGGTCCCGCATGGGCGGGATAATGAAAAACTGTTTTTT
TRBV19,NA,TRBJ2-3,NA,CASTPGPGDTQYF,TGTGCCAGTACCCCAGGTCCGGGGGATACGCAGTATTTT
TRBV27,NA,TRBJ2-7,NA,CASQASGTFQQYF,TGTGCCAGCCAGGCCAGCGGAACCTTCCAGCAGTACTTC
TRBV28,TRBD2,TRBJ2-7,NA,CASSSGGGLAVQYF,TGTGCCAGCAGTTCAGGCGGGGGGTTGGCAGTGCAGTACTTC
TRBV5-1,TRBD1,TRBJ2-1,NA,CASSLADRGNEQFF,TGCGCCAGCAGCTTGGCGGACAGGGGCAATGAGCAGTTCTTC
TRBV6-5,TRBD2,TRBJ2-3,NA,CASSSRGLAGADTQYF,TGTGCCAGCAGTTCCCGCGGACTAGCGGGAGCAGATACGCAGTATTTT
TRBV7-2,NA,TRBJ1-1,NA,CASRDIGRVEAFF,TGTGCCAGCAGAGATATAGGACGGGTTGAAGCTTTCTTT
TRBV9,TRBD2,TRBJ2-1,NA,CASSVVGRGTYNEQFF,TGTGCCAGCAGCGTAGTCGGGAGGGGCACCTACAATGAGCAGTTCTTC
TRBV7-2,NA,TRBJ1-2,NA,CASSPSGQTSGGYTF,TGTGCCAGCAGCCCGAGCGGGCAGACGAGTGGTGGCTACACCTTC
TRBV7-3,TRBD2,TRBJ2-3,NA,CASSYRLAGGTFSSTDTQYF,TGTGCCAGCAGTTATAGACTAGCGGGAGGTACCTTCTCTAGCACAGATACGCAGTATTTT
TRBV6-4,NA,TRBJ2-1,once,CASSEWGGRGNEQFF,TGTGCCAGCAGTGAGTGGGGAGGTCGGGGTAATGAGCAGTTCTTC
TRBV2,TRBD2,TRBJ2-3,NA,CASTRASGRSGADTQYF,TGTGCCAGCACGAGGGCTAGCGGGAGGTCGGGCGCAGATACGCAGTATTTT
TRBV6-5,TRBD1,TRBJ1-2,NA,CASSPGTGHGYTF,TGTGCCAGCAGTCCTGGGACAGGGCATGGCTACACCTTC
TRBV7-6,NA,TRBJ1-1,NA,CASSLGGRAEAFF,TGTGCCAGCAGCTTAGGGGGGAGGGCTGAAGCTTTCTTT
TRBV28,TRBD1,TRBJ2-7,few,CASRPLDRGLYEQYF,TGTGCCAGCAGACCACTGGACAGGGGGCTCTACGAGCAGTACTTC
TRBV29-1,NA,TRBJ2-3,NA,CSVVTSSTDTQYF,TGCAGCGTCGTCACATCGAGCACAGATACGCAGTATTTT
TRBV30,NA,TRBJ1-1,many,CAWTRGGNTEAFF,TGTGCCTGGACTCGGGGGGGGAACACTGAAGCTTTCTTT
TRBV5-1,TRBD2,TRBJ2-7,NA,CASSYLAGGFYEQYF,TGCGCCAGCAGCTATTTAGCGGGAGGGTTCTACGAGCAGTACTTC
TRBV7-9,TRBD1,TRBJ1-5,once,CASGTGANQPQHF,TGTGCCAGCGGGACAGGGGCCAATCAGCCCCAGCATTTT
TRBV30,NA,TRBJ1-3,NA,CAYRLSSGNTIYF,TGTGCCTACCGCCTGAGCTCTGGAAACACCATATATTTT
TRBV28,TRBD1,TRBJ2-4,NA,CASSYGDRAKNIQYF,TGTGCCAGCAGTTACGGGGACAGGGCCAAAAACATTCAGTACTTC
TRBV28,TRBD2,TRBJ2-5,once,CASSLHSSGTDLQYF,TGTGCCAGCAGTTTACACTCTAGCGGGACTGACCTCCAGTACTTC
TRBV28,NA,TRBJ2-7,NA,CASSPPGGGPNPEQYF,TGTGCCAGCAGTCCCCCTGGGGGCGGCCCAAACCCCGAGCAGTACTTC
TRBV4-2,NA,TRBJ2-7,NA,CASSQGFQGTHEQYF,TGTGCCAGCAGCCAGGGTTTCCAGGGGACCCACGAGCAGTACTTC
TRBV18,NA,TRBJ1-1,NA,CASSPETRTEAFF,TGTGCCAGCTCACCAGAAACGCGGACTGAAGCTTTCTTT
TRBV11-2,NA,TRBJ2-3,NA,CASIDPGGRTDTQYF,TGTGCCAGCATCGACCCCGGGGGCCGCACAGATACGCAGTATTTT
TRBV5-4,NA,TRBJ1-1,NA,CASQRGAATEAFF,TGTGCCAGCCAGAGGGGGGCGGCCACTGAAGCTTTCTTT
TRBV2,NA,TRBJ2-2,NA,CASSALSGGELFF,TGTGCCAGCAGTGCCCTAAGCGGAGGGGAGCTGTTTTTT
TRBV5-1,NA,TRBJ1-2,NA,CASSWGQGDGYGYTF,TGCGCCAGCAGCTGGGGACAAGGGGACGGCTATGGCTACACCTTC
TRBV7-2,NA,TRBJ1-2,NA,CASSLPRGRGGYTF,TGTGCCAGCAGCTTACCCAGGGGAAGAGGTGGCTACACCTTC
TRBV18,TRBD2,TRBJ2-1,NA,CASSAGTSGGNEQFF,TGTGCCAGCTCGGCCGGGACTAGCGGAGGGAATGAGCAGTTCTTC
TRBV7-2,TRBD1,TRBJ2-7,NA,CASSPTQGAQYF,TGTGCCAGCAGCCCCACCCAGGGGGCGCAGTACTTC
TRBV4-1,NA,TRBJ1-4,few,CASSQSGIATNEKLFF,TGCGCCAGCAGCCAATCAGGAATTGCAACTAATGAAAAACTGTTTTTT
TRBV5-1,TRBD1,TRBJ1-4,few,CASSLGTENEKLFF,TGCGCCAGCAGTCTCGGGACAGAAAATGAAAAACTGTTTTTT
TRBV7-9,TRBD2,TRBJ2-5,NA,CASSSGLADQETQYF,TGTGCCAGCAGCTCGGGACTAGCGGATCAAGAGACCCAGTACTTC
TRBV2,NA,TRBJ1-5,NA,CASSPYSNQPQHF,TGTGCCAGCAGTCCTTACAGCAATCAGCCCCAGCATTTT
TRBV4-1,NA,TRBJ1-4,once,CASSRRYGNEKLFF,TGCGCCAGCAGCCGCCGTTACGGTAATGAAAAACTGTTTTTT
TRBV10-3,NA,TRBJ2-1,NA,CAISDPDRAYNEQFF,TGTGCCATCAGTGACCCGGACAGAGCCTACAATGAGCAGTTCTTC
TRBV9,NA,TRBJ1-2,NA,CASRSQGRRYGYTF,TGTGCCAGCAGGTCACAGGGTAGGCGGTATGGCTACACCTTC